The 8 T cell receptor beta chains given below trace back to one sample, sequenced in a study of shared clonotypes between healthy human individuals. The assay was immunoSEQ multiplex PCR, and TCRdb's table has in-frame clones only and misses some. Of about 1.9 million clones in the sample, over 85% were seen once. Naive CD8 cells were CD45RO-negative, positively selected for CCR7, excluding terminally differentiated effector memory CD45RA+ cells. The source material was naive CD8+ T cells from PBMCs. These receptors all come from a man aged 18 to 30 in good health. Some clones in this sample may be carry-over from other donors' samples.

The chain has TRBV27 and TRBJ1-6; the D is unclear. The germline V and J ends were trimmed by 1 base and 7 bases, with 8 bases remaining between them. Germline values: CDR1 MNHEY, CDR2 SMNVEV (reference sequence). There are 14 residues in the CDR3. This chain's CDR3 is CASSLLGMNSPLHF. The CDR3 nucleotides are TGTGCCAGCAGTTTATTGGGGATGAATTCACCCCTCCACTTT.

About this clone: The same CDR3 also results from other DNA sequences found in this sample. J is TRBJ1-3 and V is TRBV7-2; 8 nucleotides align to TRBD1. The germline gives CDR1 SGHTA, CDR2 FQGNSA. Losses at the gene ends were 5 bases for V and 2 bases for J; bases not matched to a gene: 2. The CDR3 has 14 amino acids. The CDR3 sequence is CASSLRGPGNTIYF. CDR3 nucleotides: TGTGCCAGCAGCCTCAGGGGGCCTGGAAACACCATATATTTT.

V gene TRBV10-3 combines with J gene TRBJ2-7; D is undetermined. The V end lost 10 bases, the J end lost 1 base, and 11 bases lay between the germline ends. The CDR3 covers 12 residues. Germline lookup yields CDR1 ENHRY and CDR2 SYGVKD. Here the CDR3 reads CATSEGSYEQYF. CDR3 in DNA: TGTGCCACTTCCGAAGGGTCCTACGAGCAGTACTTC.

This clone is a singleton in its sample. V and J are TRBV30 and TRBJ1-2; D is uncertain. The germline gives CDR1 GTSNPN, CDR2 SVGIG (reference sequence). With 5 bases removed from V and 2 bases from J, the gap between germline ends came to 12 bases. This CDR3 has 13 residues. Here the CDR3 reads CAWLDRLNYGYTF. The CDR3 bases are TGTGCCTGGTTGGATAGGTTAAACTATGGCTACACCTTC. The variable domain in full, with the rest retrieved from reference TRBV30 and TRBJ1-2, is SQTIHQWPATLVQPVGSPLSLECTVEGTSNPNLYWYRQAAGRGLQLLFYSVGIGQISSEVPQNLSASRPQDRQFILSSKKLLLSDSGFYLCAWLDRLNYGYTFGSGTRLTVV.

The chain links TRBV29-1 to TRBJ2-7; 7 positions match TRBD1. The CDR3 is made up of 14 amino acids. The V segment lost 6 bases and the J segment 1 base; nucleotides outside the gene matches: 9. CDR1 is SQVTM and CDR2 is ANQGSEA in the germline V gene. The CDR3 sequence: CSVGEGTVSYEQYF. The CDR3 DNA reads as TGCAGCGTGGGAGAAGGGACAGTTTCCTACGAGCAGTACTTC.

This clone was counted between two and nine times. The chain uses TRBV4-1 and TRBJ1-1, with TRBD1 identical over 8 bases. V gave up 3 bases and J gave up 5 bases; unmatched junction bases: 8. Germline V gene lookup returns CDR1 MGHRA and CDR2 YSYEKL. The CDR3 consists of 15 residues. In nucleotides, the CDR3 is TGCGCCAGCAGCCAGCCAGGGGGCGGAAGGACTGAAGCTTTCTTT. Protein: CASSQPGGGRTEAFF.

V gene TRBV10-3 combines with J gene TRBJ2-2; 14 bases fit TRBD2. CDR1 ENHRY and CDR2 SYGVKD come from the germline V gene. The ends lost 8 bases at V and 6 bases at J; junction bases unmatched: 8. The CDR3 extends over 16 amino acids. The CDR3 DNA sequence: TGTGCCATCGGAGGGACTAGCGGGAGAACCGCCGGGGAGCTGTTTTTT. Protein sequence: CAIGGTSGRTAGELFF.

The V and J genes are TRBV6-1 and TRBJ1-2; D not certain. The CDR3 totals 12 residues. V was clipped by 7 bases and J by 8 bases, with 14 bases between them. Germline-derived CDR1 and CDR2 are MNHNS and SASEGT. CDR3 protein: CASNRPKWGYTF. DNA of the CDR3: TGTGCCAGCAACCGCCCAAAGTGGGGCTACACCTTC.